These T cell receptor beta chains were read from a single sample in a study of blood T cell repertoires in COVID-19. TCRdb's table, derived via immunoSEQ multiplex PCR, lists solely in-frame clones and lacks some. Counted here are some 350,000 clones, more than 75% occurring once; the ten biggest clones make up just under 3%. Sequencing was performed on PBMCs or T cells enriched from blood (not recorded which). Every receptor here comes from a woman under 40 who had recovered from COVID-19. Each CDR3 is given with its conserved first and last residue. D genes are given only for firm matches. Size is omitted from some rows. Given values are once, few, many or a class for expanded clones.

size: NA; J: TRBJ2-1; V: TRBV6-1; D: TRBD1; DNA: TGTGCCAGCAGACAGGGGAGCCCCTACAATGAGCAGTTCTTC; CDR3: CASRQGSPYNEQFF
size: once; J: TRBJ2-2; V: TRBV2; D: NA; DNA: TGTGCCAGCAGTGAAAACCTACGCCGGGCCGGGGAGCTGTTTTTT; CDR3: CASSENLRRAGELFF
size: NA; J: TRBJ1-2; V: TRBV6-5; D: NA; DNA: TGTGCCAGCAGTCCCCCCGGGACACAGCACTATGGCTACACCTTC; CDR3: CASSPPGTQHYGYTF
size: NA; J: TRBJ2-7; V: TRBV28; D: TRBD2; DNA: TGTGCCAGCAGGTCTCCCGGCACCGGGACTAGCGGGAGGGACTCCTACGAGCAGTACTTC; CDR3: CASRSPGTGTSGRDSYEQYF
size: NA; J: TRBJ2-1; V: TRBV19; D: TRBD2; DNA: TGTGCCAGTAGAATTAGCGGGAGCCCTTACAATGAGCAGTTCTTC; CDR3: CASRISGSPYNEQFF
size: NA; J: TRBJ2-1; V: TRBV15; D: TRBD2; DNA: TGTGCCACCAGCTCTGAGCGGGACGGCAACAATGAGCAGTTCTTC; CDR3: CATSSERDGNNEQFF
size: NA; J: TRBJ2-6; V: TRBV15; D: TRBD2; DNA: TGTGCCACCAGCGAGGTACGGGGAGGGGTTCCTGGGGCCAACGTCCTGACTTTC; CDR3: CATSEVRGGVPGANVLTF
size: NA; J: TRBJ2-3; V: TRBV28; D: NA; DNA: TGTGCCAGCAGTTTAGTGTCAGGGTCAGATACGCAGTATTTT; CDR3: CASSLVSGSDTQYF
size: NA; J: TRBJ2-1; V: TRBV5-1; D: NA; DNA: TGCGCCAGCAGCTTGGCCGAGACTAGAAAACACAATGAGCAGTTCTTC; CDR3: CASSLAETRKHNEQFF
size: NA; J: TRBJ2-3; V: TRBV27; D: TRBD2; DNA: TGTGCCAGCAGTTTCCTAGCGGGGGGTTCAGATACGCAGTATTTT; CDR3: CASSFLAGGSDTQYF
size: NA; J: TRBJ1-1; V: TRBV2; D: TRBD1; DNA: TGTGCCAGCAGAAGGACAGGGGACACTGAAGCTTTCTTT; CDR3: CASRRTGDTEAFF
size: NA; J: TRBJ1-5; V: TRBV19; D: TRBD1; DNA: TGTGCCAGTAGACCTGGACAGGTCCAGCCCCAGCATTTT; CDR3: CASRPGQVQPQHF
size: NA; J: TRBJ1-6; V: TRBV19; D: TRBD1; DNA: TGTGCCAGTAGTATGGGACAGGCCTGGGATTCACCCCTCCACTTT; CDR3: CASSMGQAWDSPLHF
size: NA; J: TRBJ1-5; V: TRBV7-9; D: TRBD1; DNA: TGTGCCAGCAGCGGACGACAGGGCGGGCAGCCCCAGCATTTT; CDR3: CASSGRQGGQPQHF
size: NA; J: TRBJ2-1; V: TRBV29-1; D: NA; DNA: TGCAGCGTTGAACGAGTGAGGGACAATGAGCAGTTCTTC; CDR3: CSVERVRDNEQFF
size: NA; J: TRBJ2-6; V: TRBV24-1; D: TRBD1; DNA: TGTGCCACTTCCGGGGACAGTCCCCTCTCTGGGGCCAACGTCCTGACTTTC; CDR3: CATSGDSPLSGANVLTF
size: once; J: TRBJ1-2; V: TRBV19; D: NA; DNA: TGTGCCAGTAGTATCGCCCCCGGGGGGGGCTATGGCTACACCTTC; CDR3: CASSIAPGGGYGYTF
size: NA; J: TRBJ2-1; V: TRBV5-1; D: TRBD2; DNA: TGCGCCAGCAGCTTGGATGGTAGCGGGAGGTTCGATGAGCAGTTCTTC; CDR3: CASSLDGSGRFDEQFF
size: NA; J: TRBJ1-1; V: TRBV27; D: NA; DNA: TGTGCCAGCAGTTTCTCCGACTCAGACAGGATGAACACTGAAGCTTTCTTT; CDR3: CASSFSDSDRMNTEAFF
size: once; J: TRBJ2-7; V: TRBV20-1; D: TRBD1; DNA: TGCAGTGCTAGTTCTCCGGGACAGGGCTTCTACGAGCAGTACTTC; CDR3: CSASSPGQGFYEQYF
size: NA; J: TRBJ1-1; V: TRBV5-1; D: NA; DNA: TGCGCCAGCAGCTTGGGAGACACTGAAGCTTTCTTT; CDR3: CASSLGDTEAFF
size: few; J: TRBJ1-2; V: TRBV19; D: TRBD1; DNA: TGTGCCAGTACCTCTTCCGGGACAGGGGATGGTTATGGCTACACCTTC; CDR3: CASTSSGTGDGYGYTF
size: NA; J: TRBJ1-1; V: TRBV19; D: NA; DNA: TGTGCCAGTAGTCCTCTAGACGGTGAAGCTTTCTTT; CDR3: CASSPLDGEAFF
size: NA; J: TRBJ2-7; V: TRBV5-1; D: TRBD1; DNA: TGCGCCAGCAGCCTGGGACAGTCTAGCGAGCAGTACTTC; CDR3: CASSLGQSSEQYF
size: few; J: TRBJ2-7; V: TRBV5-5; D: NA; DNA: TGTGCCAGCAGCTTCGGGGGGCGCTACGAGCAGTACTTC; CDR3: CASSFGGRYEQYF
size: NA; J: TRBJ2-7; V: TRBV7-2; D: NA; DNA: TGTGCCAGCAGCGGGCACCCACGGGAGCAGTACTTC; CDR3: CASSGHPREQYF
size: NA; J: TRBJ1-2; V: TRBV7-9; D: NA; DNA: TGTGCCAGCAGCTTAGGGACTTCCTTCTATGGCTACACCTTC; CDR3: CASSLGTSFYGYTF
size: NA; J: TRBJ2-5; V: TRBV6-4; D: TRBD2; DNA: TGTGCCAGCAGTCATTACGGCGGGAGTTCGGAGACCCAGTACTTC; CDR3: CASSHYGGSSETQYF
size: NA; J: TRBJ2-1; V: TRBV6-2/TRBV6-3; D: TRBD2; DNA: TGTGCCAGCAGTTACTCTCCTAGCGGGAGTCGCTCCTACAATGAGCAGTTCTTC; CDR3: CASSYSPSGSRSYNEQFF
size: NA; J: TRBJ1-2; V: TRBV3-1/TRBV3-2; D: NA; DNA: TGTGCCAGCAGCCAAGATGACAGCCCCTATGGCTACACCTTC; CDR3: CASSQDDSPYGYTF
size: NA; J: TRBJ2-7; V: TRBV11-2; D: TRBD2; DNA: TGTGCCAGCAGCTTAGGTGGACTAGCGGGGGGATCGTACTTC; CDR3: CASSLGGLAGGSYF
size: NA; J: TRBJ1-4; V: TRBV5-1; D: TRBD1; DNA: TGCGCCAGCAGCCCTTTACAGGGGGAAAAACTGTTTTTT; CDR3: CASSPLQGEKLFF
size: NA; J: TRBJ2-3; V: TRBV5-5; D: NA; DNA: TGTGCCAACCCGGTGCGAACAGATACGCAGTATTTT; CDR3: CANPVRTDTQYF
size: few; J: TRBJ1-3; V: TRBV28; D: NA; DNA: TGTGCCAGCAGTTTACCAAAAGCGGCTTACCAGGGAAACACCATATATTTT; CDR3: CASSLPKAAYQGNTIYF
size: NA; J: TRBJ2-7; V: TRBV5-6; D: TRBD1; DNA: TGTGCCAGCAGCCTGGGACAGCTATTCTACGAGCAGTACTTC; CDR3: CASSLGQLFYEQYF
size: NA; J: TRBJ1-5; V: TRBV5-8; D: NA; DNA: TGTGCCAGCAGCTTCACAGGGTTAGGCAATCAGCCCCAGCATTTT; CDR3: CASSFTGLGNQPQHF
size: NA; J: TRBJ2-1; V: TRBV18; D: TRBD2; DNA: TGTGCCAGCTCACCACCTGTAGCGGGAGTGGGGAATGAGCAGTTCTTC; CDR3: CASSPPVAGVGNEQFF
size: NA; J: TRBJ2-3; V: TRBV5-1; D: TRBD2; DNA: TGCGCCAGCAGTCTGGCGGGAGTGGGAGATACGCAGTATTTT; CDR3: CASSLAGVGDTQYF